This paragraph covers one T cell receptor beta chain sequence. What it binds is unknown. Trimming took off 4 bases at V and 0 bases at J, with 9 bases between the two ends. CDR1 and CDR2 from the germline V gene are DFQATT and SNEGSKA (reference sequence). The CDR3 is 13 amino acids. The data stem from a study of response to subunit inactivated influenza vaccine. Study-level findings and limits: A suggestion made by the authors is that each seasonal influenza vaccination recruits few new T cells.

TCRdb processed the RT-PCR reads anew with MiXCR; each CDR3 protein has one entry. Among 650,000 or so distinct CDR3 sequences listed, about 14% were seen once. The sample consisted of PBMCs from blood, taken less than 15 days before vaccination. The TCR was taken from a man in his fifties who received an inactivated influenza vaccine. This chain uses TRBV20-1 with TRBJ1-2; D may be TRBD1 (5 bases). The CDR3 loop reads CSAKDSSNYGYTF. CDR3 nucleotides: TGCAGTGCTAAAGACAGCTCTAACTATGGCTACACCTTC.